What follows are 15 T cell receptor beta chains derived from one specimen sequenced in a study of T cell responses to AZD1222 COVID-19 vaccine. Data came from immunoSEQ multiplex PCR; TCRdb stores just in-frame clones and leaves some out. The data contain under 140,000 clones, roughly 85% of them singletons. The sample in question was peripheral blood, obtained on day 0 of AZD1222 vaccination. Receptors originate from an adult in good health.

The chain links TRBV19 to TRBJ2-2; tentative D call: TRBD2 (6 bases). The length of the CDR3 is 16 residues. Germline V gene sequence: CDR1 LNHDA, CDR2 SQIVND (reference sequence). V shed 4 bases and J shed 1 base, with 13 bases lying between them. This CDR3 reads CASSTPGGGNTGELFF. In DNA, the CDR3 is TGTGCCAGTAGTACGCCCGGGGGTGGGAACACCGGGGAGCTGTTTTTT.

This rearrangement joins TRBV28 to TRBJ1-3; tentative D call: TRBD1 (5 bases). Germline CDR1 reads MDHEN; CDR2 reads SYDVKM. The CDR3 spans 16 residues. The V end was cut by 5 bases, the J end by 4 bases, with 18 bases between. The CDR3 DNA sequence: TGTGCCAGCAGTCCCCCCGGTTTCCGGGGCGGAAACACCATATATTTT. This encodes CASSPPGFRGGNTIYF.

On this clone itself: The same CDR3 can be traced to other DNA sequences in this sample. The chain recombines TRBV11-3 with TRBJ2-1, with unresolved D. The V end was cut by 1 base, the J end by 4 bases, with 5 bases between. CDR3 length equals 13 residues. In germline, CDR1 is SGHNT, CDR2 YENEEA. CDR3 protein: CASSLGLYNEQFF. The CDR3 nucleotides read TGTGCCAGCAGCTTAGGGCTTTACAATGAGCAGTTCTTC.

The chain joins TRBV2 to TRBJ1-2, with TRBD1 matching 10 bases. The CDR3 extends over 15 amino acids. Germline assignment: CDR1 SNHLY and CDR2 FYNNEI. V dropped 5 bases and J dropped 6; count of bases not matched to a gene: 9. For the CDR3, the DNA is TGTGCCAGCAGTTTCCGACAGGGGGCCACGCATGGCTACACCTTC. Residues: CASSFRQGATHGYTF.

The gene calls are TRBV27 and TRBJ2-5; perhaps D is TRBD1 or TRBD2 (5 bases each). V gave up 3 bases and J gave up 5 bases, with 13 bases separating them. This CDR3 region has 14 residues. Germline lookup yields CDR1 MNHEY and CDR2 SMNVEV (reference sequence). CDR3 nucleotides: TGTGCCAGCAGTTTGGCAGGGACGGGGGAGACCCAGTACTTC. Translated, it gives CASSLAGTGETQYF.

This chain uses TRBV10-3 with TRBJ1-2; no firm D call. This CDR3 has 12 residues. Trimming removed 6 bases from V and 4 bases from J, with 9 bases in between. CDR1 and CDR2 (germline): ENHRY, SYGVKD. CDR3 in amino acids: CAIRAGGYGYTF. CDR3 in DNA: TGTGCCATCAGGGCGGGTGGCTATGGCTACACCTTC.

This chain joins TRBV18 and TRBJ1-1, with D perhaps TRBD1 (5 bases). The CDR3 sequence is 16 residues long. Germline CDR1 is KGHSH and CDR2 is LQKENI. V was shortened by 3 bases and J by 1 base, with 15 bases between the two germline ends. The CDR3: CASSPQGAPPNTEAFF. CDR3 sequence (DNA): TGTGCCAGCTCACCTCAAGGGGCGCCACCGAACACTGAAGCTTTCTTT.

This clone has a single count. CDR3 in amino acids: CASSHARAGYTF. CDR3 bases: TGTGCCAGCAGTCACGCACGGGCTGGCTACACCTTC. The rearrangement uses TRBV28 and TRBJ1-2; D is uncertain. Germline CDR1 reads MDHEN; CDR2 reads SYDVKM. This CDR3 contains 12 residues. The V end lost 5 bases, the J end lost 7 bases, and 11 bases lay between the germline ends.

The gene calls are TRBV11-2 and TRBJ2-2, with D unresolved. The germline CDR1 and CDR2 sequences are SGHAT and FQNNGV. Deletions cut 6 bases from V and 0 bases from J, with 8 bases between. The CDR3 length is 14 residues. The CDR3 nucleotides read TGTGCCAGCAGGGCTCCAGCGAACACCGGGGAGCTGTTTTTT. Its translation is CASRAPANTGELFF.

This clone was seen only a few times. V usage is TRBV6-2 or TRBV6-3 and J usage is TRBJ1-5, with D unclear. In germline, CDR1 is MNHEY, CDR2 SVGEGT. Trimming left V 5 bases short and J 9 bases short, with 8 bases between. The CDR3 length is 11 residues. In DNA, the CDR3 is TGTGCCAGCAGTGCCCCGGGGCCCCAGCATTTT. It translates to CASSAPGPQHF.

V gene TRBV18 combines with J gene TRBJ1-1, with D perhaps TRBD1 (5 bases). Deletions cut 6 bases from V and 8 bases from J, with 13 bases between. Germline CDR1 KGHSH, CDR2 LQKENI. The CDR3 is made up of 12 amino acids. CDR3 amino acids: CASSPGGAEAFF. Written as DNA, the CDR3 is TGTGCCAGCTCGCCCGGAGGGGCAGAAGCTTTCTTT.

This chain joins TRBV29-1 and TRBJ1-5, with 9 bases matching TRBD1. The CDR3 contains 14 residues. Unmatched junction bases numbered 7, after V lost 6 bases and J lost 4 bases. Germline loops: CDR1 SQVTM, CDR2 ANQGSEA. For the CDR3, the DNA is TGCAGCGTATCGACAGGGGGGGGGAATCAGCCCCAGCATTTT. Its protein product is CSVSTGGGNQPQHF.

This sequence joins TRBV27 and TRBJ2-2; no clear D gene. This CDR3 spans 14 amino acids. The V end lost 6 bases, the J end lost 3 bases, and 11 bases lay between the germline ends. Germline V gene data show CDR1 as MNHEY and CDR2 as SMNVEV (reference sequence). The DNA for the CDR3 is TGTGCCAGCAGCCTCCCGCGAGACACCGGGGAGCTGTTTTTT. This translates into CASSLPRDTGELFF.

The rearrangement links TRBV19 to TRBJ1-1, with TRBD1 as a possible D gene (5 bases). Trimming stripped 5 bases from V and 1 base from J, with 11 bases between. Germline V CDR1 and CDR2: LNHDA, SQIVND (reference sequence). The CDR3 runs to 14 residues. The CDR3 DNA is TGTGCCAGTAGTCCCGGGACGGGGAACACTGAAGCTTTCTTT. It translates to CASSPGTGNTEAFF.

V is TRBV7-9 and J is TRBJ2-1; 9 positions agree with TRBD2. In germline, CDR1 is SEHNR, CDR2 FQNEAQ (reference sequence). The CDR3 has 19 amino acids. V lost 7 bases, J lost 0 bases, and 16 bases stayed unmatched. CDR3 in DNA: TGTGCCAGCACTCCTGCCGGGACTAGCCCTCTGAGCTCCTACAATGAGCAGTTCTTC. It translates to CASTPAGTSPLSSYNEQFF.